The clone carrying this T cell receptor beta chain has a single count. Treatment meaning: 15 to 20 received Ad26.COV2.S at low or high dose, single or two shots; roughly 5 received placebo; per-sample allocation not given. Samples were taken on day 63 after the first vaccine or placebo injection. Ad26.COV2.S expressed prefusion-stabilized spike from the original Wuhan strain. This sample stems from a study of Ad26.COV2.S vaccination and SARS-CoV-2 variants. Clones were sequenced by immunoSEQ multiplex PCR, and TCRdb holds only the in-frame ones, with some missing. Counted here are about 450,000 clones, roughly 89% occurring once; the ten biggest clones make up roughly 2.5%. The V end lost 0 bases, the J end lost 3 bases, and 15 bases lay between the germline ends. This CDR3 spans 17 amino acids. The germline V gene encodes CDR1 SGHTA and CDR2 FQGNSA.

The sample here was peripheral blood, taken in a trial of Ad26.COV2.S vaccine versus placebo. The chain links TRBV7-2 to TRBJ1-3; D not certain. The TCR comes from a person between 18 and 65 years old who received the Ad26.COV2.S COVID-19 vaccine or a placebo. This CDR3 reads CASSLAGRVLSGNTIYF. Here the CDR3 DNA reads TGTGCCAGCAGCTTAGCGGGAAGGGTGCTCAGTGGAAACACCATATATTTT. The whole variable domain, remainder taken from reference TRBV7-2 and TRBJ1-3, is GAGVSQSPSNKVTEKGKDVELRCDPISGHTALYWYRQSLGQGLEFLIYFQGNSAPDKSGLPSDRFSAERTGGSVSTLTIQRTQQEDSAVYLCASSLAGRVLSGNTIYFGEGSWLTVV.